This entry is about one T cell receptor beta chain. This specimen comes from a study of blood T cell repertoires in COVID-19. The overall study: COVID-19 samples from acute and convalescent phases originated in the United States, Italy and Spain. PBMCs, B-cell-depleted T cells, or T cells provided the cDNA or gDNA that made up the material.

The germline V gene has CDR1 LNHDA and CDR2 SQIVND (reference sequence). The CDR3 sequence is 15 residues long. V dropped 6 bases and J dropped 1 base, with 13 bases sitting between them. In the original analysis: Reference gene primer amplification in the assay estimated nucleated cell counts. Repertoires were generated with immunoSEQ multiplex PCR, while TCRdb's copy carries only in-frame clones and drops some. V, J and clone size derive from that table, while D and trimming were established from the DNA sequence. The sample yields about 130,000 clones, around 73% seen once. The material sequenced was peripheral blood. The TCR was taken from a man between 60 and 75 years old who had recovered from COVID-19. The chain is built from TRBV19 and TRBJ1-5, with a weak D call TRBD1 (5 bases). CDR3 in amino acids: CASSNSGGSNQPQHF. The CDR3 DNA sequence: TGTGCCAGTAGCAACTCGGGGGGAAGCAATCAGCCCCAGCATTTT.